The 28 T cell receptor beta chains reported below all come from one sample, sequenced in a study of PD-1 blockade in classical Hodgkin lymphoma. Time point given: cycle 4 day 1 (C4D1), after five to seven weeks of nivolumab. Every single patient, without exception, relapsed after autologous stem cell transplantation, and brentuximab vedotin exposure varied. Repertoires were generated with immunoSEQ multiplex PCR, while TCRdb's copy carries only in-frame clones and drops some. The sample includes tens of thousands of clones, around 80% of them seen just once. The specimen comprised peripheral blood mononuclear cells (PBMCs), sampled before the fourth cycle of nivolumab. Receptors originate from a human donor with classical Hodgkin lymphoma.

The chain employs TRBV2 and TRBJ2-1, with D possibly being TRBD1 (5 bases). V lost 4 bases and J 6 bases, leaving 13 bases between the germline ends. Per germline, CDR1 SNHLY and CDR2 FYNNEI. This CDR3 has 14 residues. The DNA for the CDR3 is TGTGCCAGCAGTGGACAGAGCCTCTCCAATGAGCAGTTCTTC. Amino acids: CASSGQSLSNEQFF.

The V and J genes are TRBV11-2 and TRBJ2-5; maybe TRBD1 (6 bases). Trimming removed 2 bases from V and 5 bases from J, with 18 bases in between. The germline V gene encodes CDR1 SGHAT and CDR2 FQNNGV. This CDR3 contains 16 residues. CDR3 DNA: TGTGCCAGCAGCTTACAGGGGCGGGCGGATTCGGAGACCCAGTACTTC. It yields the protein CASSLQGRADSETQYF.

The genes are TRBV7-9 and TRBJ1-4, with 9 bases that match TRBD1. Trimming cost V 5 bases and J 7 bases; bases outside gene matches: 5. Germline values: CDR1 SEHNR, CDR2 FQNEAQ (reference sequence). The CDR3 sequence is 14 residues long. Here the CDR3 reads CASSPDRGGEKLFF. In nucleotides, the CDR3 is TGTGCCAGCAGCCCGGACAGGGGAGGTGAAAAACTGTTTTTT. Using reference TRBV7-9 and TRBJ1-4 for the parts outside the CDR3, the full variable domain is DTGVSQNPRHKITKRGQNVTFRCDPISEHNRLYWYRQTLGQGPEFLTYFQNEAQLEKSRLLSDRFSAERPKGSFSTLEIQRTEQGDSAMYLCASSPDRGGEKLFFGSGTQLSVL.

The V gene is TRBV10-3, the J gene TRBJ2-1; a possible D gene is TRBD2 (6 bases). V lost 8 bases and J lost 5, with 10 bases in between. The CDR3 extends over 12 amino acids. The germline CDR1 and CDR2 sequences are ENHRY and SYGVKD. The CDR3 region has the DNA TGTGCCATCGGATCGGGGGACAATGAGCAGTTCTTC. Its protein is CAIGSGDNEQFF.

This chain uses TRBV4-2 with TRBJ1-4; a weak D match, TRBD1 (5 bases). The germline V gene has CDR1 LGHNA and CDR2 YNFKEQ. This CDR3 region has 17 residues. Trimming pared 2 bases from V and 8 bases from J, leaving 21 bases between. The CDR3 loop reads CASSQREVARGGEKLFF. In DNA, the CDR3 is TGTGCCAGCAGCCAAAGGGAGGTGGCAAGGGGTGGCGAAAAACTGTTTTTT.

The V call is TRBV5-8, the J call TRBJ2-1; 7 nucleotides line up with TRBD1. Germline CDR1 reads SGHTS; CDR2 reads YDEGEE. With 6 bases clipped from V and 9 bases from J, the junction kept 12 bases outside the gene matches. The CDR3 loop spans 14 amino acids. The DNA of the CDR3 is TGTGCCAGCACCTTACATAAGGGGGCGAGTGAGCAGTTCTTC. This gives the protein CASTLHKGASEQFF.

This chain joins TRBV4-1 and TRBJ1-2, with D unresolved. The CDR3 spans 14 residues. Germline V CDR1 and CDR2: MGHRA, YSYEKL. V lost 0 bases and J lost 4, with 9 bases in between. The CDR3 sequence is CASSQEGRSYGYTF. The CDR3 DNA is TGCGCCAGCAGCCAAGAGGGCAGGTCCTATGGCTACACCTTC.

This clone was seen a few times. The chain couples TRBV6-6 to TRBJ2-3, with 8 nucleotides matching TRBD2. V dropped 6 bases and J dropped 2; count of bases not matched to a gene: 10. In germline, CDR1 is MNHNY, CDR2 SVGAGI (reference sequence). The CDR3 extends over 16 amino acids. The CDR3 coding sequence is TGTGCCAGCAGAGATGAAGCGGGAGTGGTCACAGATACGCAGTATTTT. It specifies CASRDEAGVVTDTQYF.

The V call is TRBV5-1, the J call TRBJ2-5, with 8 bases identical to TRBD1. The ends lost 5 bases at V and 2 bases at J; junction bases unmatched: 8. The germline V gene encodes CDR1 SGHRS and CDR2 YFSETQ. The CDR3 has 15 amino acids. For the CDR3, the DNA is TGCGCCAGCAGTCGAGATACAGGGGGGCAAGAGACCCAGTACTTC. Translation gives CASSRDTGGQETQYF.

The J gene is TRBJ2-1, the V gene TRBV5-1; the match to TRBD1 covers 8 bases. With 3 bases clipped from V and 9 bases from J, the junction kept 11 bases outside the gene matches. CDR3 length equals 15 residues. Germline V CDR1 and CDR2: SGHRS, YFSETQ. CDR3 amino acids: CASSSNRGTSGEQFF. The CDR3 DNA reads TGCGCCAGCAGCTCTAACAGGGGGACAAGCGGTGAGCAGTTCTTC.

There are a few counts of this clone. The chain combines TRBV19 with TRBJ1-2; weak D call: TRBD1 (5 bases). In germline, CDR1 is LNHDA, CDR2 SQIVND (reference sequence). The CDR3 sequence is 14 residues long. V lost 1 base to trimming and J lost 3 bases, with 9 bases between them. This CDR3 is CASSIVARDYGYTF. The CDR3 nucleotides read TGTGCCAGTAGTATAGTGGCCAGGGACTATGGCTACACCTTC.

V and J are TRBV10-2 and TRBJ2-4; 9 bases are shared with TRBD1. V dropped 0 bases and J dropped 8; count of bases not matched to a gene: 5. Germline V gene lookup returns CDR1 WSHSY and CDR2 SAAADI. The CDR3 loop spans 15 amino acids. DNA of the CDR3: TGCGCCAGCAGTGAGTCGTCGGGACAGGGCTACATTCAGTACTTC. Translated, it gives CASSESSGQGYIQYF.

DNA for the CDR3: TGTGCCAGCAGTTACGGGGGACAAGCTTTCTTT. Translating it yields CASSYGGQAFF. This chain uses TRBV6-1 with TRBJ1-1, with a possible D match to TRBD1 (5 bases). V was pared by 5 bases and J by 9 bases, with 10 bases between. The CDR3 loop spans 11 amino acids. Germline-derived CDR1 and CDR2 are MNHNS and SASEGT.

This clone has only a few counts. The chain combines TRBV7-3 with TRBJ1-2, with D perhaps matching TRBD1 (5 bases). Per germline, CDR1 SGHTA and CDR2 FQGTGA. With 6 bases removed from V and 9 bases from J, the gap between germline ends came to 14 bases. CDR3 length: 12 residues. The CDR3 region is CASSPGGGRYTF. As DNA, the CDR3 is TGTGCCAGCAGTCCTGGGGGAGGACGCTACACCTTC.

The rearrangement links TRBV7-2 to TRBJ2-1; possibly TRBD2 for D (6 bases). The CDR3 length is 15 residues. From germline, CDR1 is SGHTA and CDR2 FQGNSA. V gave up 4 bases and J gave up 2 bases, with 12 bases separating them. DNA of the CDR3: TGTGCCAGCAGCTCTCTAGCGTGGGCCTACAATGAGCAGTTCTTC. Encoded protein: CASSSLAWAYNEQFF.

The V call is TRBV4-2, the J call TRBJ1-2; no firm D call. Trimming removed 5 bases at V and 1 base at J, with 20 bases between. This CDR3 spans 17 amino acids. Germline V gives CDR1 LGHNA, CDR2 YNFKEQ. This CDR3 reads CASSSAPGARFNYGYTF. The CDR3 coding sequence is TGTGCCAGCAGCTCTGCCCCAGGCGCCAGGTTTAACTATGGCTACACCTTC.

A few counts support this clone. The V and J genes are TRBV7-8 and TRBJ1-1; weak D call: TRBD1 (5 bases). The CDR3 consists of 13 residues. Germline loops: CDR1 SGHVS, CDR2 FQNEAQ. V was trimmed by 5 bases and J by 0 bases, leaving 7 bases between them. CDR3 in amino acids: CASSPRVNTEAFF. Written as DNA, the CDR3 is TGTGCCAGCAGCCCCAGGGTGAACACTGAAGCTTTCTTT.

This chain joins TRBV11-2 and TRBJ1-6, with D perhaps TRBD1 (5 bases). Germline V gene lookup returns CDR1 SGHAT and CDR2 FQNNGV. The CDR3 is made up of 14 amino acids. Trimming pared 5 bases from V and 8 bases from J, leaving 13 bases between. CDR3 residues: CASSTNLQDSPLHF. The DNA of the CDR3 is TGTGCCAGCAGCACTAATCTACAGGATTCACCCCTCCACTTT.

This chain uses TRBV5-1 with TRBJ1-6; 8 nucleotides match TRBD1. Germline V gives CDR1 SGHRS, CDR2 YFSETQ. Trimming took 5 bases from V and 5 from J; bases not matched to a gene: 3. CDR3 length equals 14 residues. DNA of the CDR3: TGCGCCAGCAGGACAGGGGTCGATAATTCACCCCTCCACTTT. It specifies CASRTGVDNSPLHF.

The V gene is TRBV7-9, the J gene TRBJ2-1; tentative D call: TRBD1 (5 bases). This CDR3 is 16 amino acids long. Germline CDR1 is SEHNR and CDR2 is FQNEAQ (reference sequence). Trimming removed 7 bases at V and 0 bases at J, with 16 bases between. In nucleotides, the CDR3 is TGTGCCAGCACCCTAAGCATCCAGGGCTCCTACAATGAGCAGTTCTTC. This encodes CASTLSIQGSYNEQFF.

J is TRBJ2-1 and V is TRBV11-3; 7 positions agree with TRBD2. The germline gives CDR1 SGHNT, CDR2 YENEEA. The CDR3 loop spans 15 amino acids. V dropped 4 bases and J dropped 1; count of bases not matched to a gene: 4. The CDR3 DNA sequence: TGTGCCAGCAGCTCCCGAGCGGGGTCCTACAATGAGCAGTTCTTC. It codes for CASSSRAGSYNEQFF. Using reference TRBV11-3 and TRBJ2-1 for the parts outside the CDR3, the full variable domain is EAGVVQSPRYKIIEKKQPVAFWCNPISGHNTLYWYLQNLGQGPELLIRYENEEAVDDSQLPKDRFSAERLKGVDSTLKIQPAELGDSAVYLCASSSRAGSYNEQFFGPGTRLTVL.

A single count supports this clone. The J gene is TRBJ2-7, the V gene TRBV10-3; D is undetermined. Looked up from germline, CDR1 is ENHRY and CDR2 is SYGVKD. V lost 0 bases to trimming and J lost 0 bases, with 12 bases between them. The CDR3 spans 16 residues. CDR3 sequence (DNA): TGTGCCATCAGTGAGTCTTTAAGGGTCCGCTCCTACGAGCAGTACTTC. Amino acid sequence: CAISESLRVRSYEQYF.

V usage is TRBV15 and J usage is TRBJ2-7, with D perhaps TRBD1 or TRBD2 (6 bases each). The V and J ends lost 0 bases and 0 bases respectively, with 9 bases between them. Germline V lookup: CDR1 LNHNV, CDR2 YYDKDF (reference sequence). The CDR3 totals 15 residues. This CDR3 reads CATSREGGGSYEQYF. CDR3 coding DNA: TGTGCCACCAGCAGAGAAGGAGGGGGCTCCTACGAGCAGTACTTC.

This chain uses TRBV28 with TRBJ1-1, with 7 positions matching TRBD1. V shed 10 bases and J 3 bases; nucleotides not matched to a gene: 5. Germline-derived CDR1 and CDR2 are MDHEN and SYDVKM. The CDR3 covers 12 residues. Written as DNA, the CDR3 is TGTGCCACCAGGGGGGTCGACACTGAAGCTTTCTTT. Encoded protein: CATRGVDTEAFF.

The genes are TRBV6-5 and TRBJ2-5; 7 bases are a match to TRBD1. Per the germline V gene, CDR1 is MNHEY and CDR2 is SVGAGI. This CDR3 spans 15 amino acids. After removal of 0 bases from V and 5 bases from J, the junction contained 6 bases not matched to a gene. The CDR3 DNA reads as TGTGCCAGCAGTTACTCGGGACAGCGGCAGGAGACCCAGTACTTC. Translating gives CASSYSGQRQETQYF.

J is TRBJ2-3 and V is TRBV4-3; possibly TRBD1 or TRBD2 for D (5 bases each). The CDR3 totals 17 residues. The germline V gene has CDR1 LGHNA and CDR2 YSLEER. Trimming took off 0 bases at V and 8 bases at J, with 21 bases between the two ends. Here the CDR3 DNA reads TGCGCCAGCAGCCAAGATCGGGGCCTGGGGCGGTCAGTTACGCAGTATTTT. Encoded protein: CASSQDRGLGRSVTQYF.

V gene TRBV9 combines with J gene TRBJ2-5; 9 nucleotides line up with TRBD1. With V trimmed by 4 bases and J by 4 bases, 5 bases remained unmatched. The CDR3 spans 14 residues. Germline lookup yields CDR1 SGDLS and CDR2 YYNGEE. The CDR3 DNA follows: TGTGCCAGCAGCACGGGACAGGGTGGAGAGACCCAGTACTTC. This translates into CASSTGQGGETQYF.

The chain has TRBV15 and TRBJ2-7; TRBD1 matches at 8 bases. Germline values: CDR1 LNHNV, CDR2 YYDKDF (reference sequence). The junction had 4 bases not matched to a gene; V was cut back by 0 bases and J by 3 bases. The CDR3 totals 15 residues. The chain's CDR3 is CATSREGQENYEQYF. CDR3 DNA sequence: TGTGCCACCAGCAGAGAGGGACAGGAGAACTACGAGCAGTACTTC.